Ten or more counts support the clone carrying this TCR beta chain. One entry per CDR3 protein, called by TCRdb with MiXCR from the 5' RACE reads. The sample lists some 350,000 distinct CDR3 sequences, roughly 4.3% occurring once. V lost 1 base to trimming and J lost 3 bases, with 11 bases between them. This CDR3 spans 14 amino acids. Germline V gene sequence: CDR1 SGHRS, CDR2 YFSETQ. This entry comes from a study of T cells after yellow fever vaccination. The rearrangement uses TRBV5-1 and TRBJ2-7; D possibly uses TRBD1 or TRBD2 (6 bases each). The sequencing here drew on PBMCs, taken 5 days after the yellow fever booster vaccination. This sequence was found in a man between 18 and 29 years old who received the YFV17D yellow fever vaccine. The CDR3 here is CASSLLGGGYEQYF. The CDR3 DNA is TGCGCCAGCAGCTTGCTGGGGGGCGGCTACGAGCAGTACTTC.